These 9 T cell receptor beta chains were sequenced from one sample in a study of CD4 T cells in relation to SARS-CoV-2 and coronaviruses. Only in-frame clones appear in the TCRdb table, and some are missing; sequencing was by immunoSEQ multiplex PCR. Of under 50,000 clones listed, approximately 90% are singletons. The material sequenced was memory CD4+ T cells from PBMCs. Receptors were obtained from an adult with COVID-19.

CDR3 in DNA: TGTGCCAGCAGTGCGATCGGGACAGGCCCCCTCAGCCAGTACTTC. This translates into CASSAIGTGPLSQYF. The chain has TRBV27 and TRBJ2-5; 8 positions match TRBD1. Germline loops: CDR1 MNHEY, CDR2 SMNVEV (reference sequence). The CDR3 spans 15 residues. V lost 5 bases to trimming and J lost 10 bases; unmatched junction nucleotides: 15.

The chain has TRBV29-1 and TRBJ1-2; 7 bases align to TRBD1. Germline CDR1 reads SQVTM; CDR2 reads ANQGSEA. CDR3 length equals 13 residues. With V trimmed by 6 bases and J by 4 bases, 8 bases remained unmatched. The CDR3 is CSVGRQGGYGYTF. The CDR3 DNA is TGCAGCGTGGGACGACAGGGTGGCTATGGCTACACCTTC.

This clone is a singleton in its sample. V is TRBV5-1 and J is TRBJ2-5, with TRBD2 identical over 13 bases. The V gene's germline CDR1 is SGHRS and CDR2 YFSETQ. The CDR3 covers 16 residues. V lost 1 base, J lost 3 bases, and 3 bases stayed unmatched. The CDR3 nucleotides are TGCGCCAGCAGCTTGACTAGCGGGGGGGCCGAAGAGACCCAGTACTTC. It yields the protein CASSLTSGGAEETQYF. Complete variable domain (other parts from reference TRBV5-1 and TRBJ2-5): KAGVTQTPRYLIKTRGQQVTLSCSPISGHRSVSWYQQTPGQGLQFLFEYFSETQRNKGNFPGRFSGRQFSNSRSEMNVSTLELGDSALYLCASSLTSGGAEETQYFGPGTRLLVL.

V gene TRBV11-2 combines with J gene TRBJ2-7; the D is unclear. Trimming cost V 1 base and J 3 bases, with 4 bases left between them. Germline V gene lookup returns CDR1 SGHAT and CDR2 FQNNGV. The CDR3 loop spans 12 amino acids. CDR3 loop: CASSLVSYEQYF. The CDR3 DNA reads as TGTGCCAGCAGCTTAGTAAGCTACGAGCAGTACTTC.

The CDR3 sequence: CASSYSGGGNTIYF. In nucleotides, the CDR3 is TGTGCCAGCAGTTACAGTGGAGGGGGAAACACCATATATTTT. J is TRBJ1-3 and V is TRBV6-5; D gene unclear. V lost 2 bases and J 4 bases, leaving 9 bases between the germline ends. Germline CDR1 MNHEY, CDR2 SVGAGI. The CDR3 sequence is 14 residues long.

This chain connects TRBV11-3 to TRBJ1-5; possible D gene TRBD1, 5 bases. Germline lookup yields CDR1 SGHNT and CDR2 YENEEA. V was shortened by 8 bases and J by 1 base, with 9 bases between the two germline ends. The CDR3 is 13 residues long. The CDR3 sequence: CASSPGSNQPQHF. The CDR3 DNA follows: TGTGCCAGCTCCCCAGGGAGCAATCAGCCCCAGCATTTT.

The V call is TRBV5-4, the J call TRBJ1-2; perhaps TRBD1 as D (6 bases). Germline CDR1 and CDR2: SGHNT and YYREEE (reference sequence). The V gene lost 4 bases and the J gene lost 0 bases, with 13 bases spanning the gap. CDR3 length: 15 amino acids. CDR3 sequence: CASSLIGGANYGYTF. Here the CDR3 DNA reads TGTGCCAGCAGCCTGATCGGGGGCGCTAACTATGGCTACACCTTC.

The chain uses TRBV30 and TRBJ1-3; 7 nucleotides align to TRBD1. Germline CDR1 reads GTSNPN; CDR2 reads SVGIG (reference sequence). This CDR3 has 14 residues. J lost 2 bases, V lost 4 bases, and 5 bases had no gene match. This chain's CDR3 is CAWKVRGTGNTIYF. The CDR3 nucleotides are TGTGCCTGGAAGGTCAGGGGGACTGGAAACACCATATATTTT.

This chain uses TRBV20-1 with TRBJ2-3; D remains unclear. The CDR3 is 16 amino acids. Trimming took off 3 bases at V and 0 bases at J, with 16 bases between the two ends. CDR1 and CDR2 from the germline V gene are DFQATT and SNEGSKA (reference sequence). This CDR3 is CSASSMVGPSTDTQYF. The DNA of the CDR3 is TGCAGTGCTAGTTCGATGGTAGGGCCCAGCACAGATACGCAGTATTTT.